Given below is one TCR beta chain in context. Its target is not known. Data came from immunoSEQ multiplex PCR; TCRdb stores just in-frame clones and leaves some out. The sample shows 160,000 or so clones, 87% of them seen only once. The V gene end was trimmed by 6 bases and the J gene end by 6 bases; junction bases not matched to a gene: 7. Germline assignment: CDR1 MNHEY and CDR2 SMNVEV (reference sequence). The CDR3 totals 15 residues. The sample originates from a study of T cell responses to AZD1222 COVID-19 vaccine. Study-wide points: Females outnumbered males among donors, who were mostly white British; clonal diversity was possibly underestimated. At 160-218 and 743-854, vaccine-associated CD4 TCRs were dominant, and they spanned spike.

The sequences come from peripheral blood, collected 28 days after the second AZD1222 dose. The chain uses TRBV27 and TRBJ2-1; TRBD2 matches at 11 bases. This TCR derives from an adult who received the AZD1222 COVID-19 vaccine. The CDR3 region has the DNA TGTGCCAGCAGCGAATTAGCGGGAGGGCGCAATGAGCAGTTCTTC. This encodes CASSELAGGRNEQFF.